Each of the 30 T cell receptor beta chains below was sequenced from the same sample in a study of T cell clonotyping in hematopoietic cell transplantation. Repertoires were generated with immunoSEQ multiplex PCR, while TCRdb's copy carries only in-frame clones and drops some. The table shows 16,000 or so clones, with 93% occurring only once. Specified time point: recipient sample about 28 days before transplant, after cytoreduction. The sample consisted of peripheral blood mononuclear cells, taken before stem cell transplant. These receptors all stem from a man aged 18 to 30 with biphenotypic leukemia. Some clones in this sample may be carry-over from other donors' samples.

This chain links TRBV6-5 with TRBJ2-3, with 7 bases aligning to TRBD2. The V and J ends lost 5 bases and 6 bases, in that order; junction bases with no gene match: 5. Germline CDR1 and CDR2: MNHEY and SVGAGI. The CDR3 has 13 amino acids. CDR3 sequence (DNA): TGTGCCAGCAGTAGCGGGGTATTGGATACGCAGTATTTT. Amino acid sequence: CASSSGVLDTQYF.

The V call is TRBV7-8, the J call TRBJ1-5; weak D call: TRBD1 (5 bases). The CDR3 consists of 16 residues. The V gene lost 0 bases and the J gene lost 9 bases, with 18 bases spanning the gap. Germline V gene lookup returns CDR1 SGHVS and CDR2 FQNEAQ. The CDR3 loop is CASSLALGELGRPQHF. DNA of the CDR3: TGTGCCAGCAGCTTAGCGTTGGGGGAATTAGGGCGGCCCCAGCATTTT.

To note about this clone: One end of the junction varies from germline; a read error may be responsible. J is TRBJ1-5 and V is TRBV7-2; no reliable D call. This CDR3 has 14 amino acids. CDR1 is SGHTA and CDR2 is FQGNSA in the germline V gene. CDR3 amino acids: CASSLFGVSQPQHF. In DNA form, the CDR3 reads TGTGCCAGTAGCTTATTTGGGGTGAGTCAGCCCCAGCATTTT.

The chain carries TRBV4-1 and TRBJ2-5; 11 nucleotides match TRBD2. This CDR3 is 21 amino acids long. With V trimmed by 4 bases and J by 5 bases, 24 bases remained unmatched. Germline V gene lookup returns CDR1 MGHRA and CDR2 YSYEKL. CDR3 region: CASSRPGALRTSGRSPETQYF. CDR3 nucleotide sequence: TGCGCCAGCAGCCGTCCGGGAGCACTCAGGACTAGCGGGCGATCTCCCGAGACCCAGTACTTC.

This sequence joins TRBV9 and TRBJ2-3; weak D call: TRBD2 (6 bases). The germline gives CDR1 SGDLS, CDR2 YYNGEE. This CDR3 is 15 amino acids long. The V and J ends lost 4 bases and 1 base respectively, with 13 bases between them. The CDR3 DNA reads as TGTGCCAGCAGCTCTTTTTGGGGGGGCACAGATACGCAGTATTTT. As protein: CASSSFWGGTDTQYF.

The chain recombines TRBV19 with TRBJ1-1, with TRBD1 as a possible D gene (5 bases). The length of the CDR3 is 15 residues. Germline values: CDR1 LNHDA, CDR2 SQIVND (reference sequence). Trimming pared 0 bases from V and 1 base from J, leaving 9 bases between. The CDR3: CASSIDSGWNTEAFF. CDR3 bases: TGTGCCAGTAGTATAGATTCAGGGTGGAACACTGAAGCTTTCTTT.

The gene calls are TRBV10-3 and TRBJ2-2; TRBD2 agrees at 10 bases. After removal of 5 bases from V and 6 bases from J, the junction contained 6 bases not matched to a gene. Germline lookup yields CDR1 ENHRY and CDR2 SYGVKD. The CDR3 has 15 residues. Here the CDR3 reads CAISSGGARAGELFF. The CDR3 nucleotides are TGTGCCATCAGTAGCGGGGGGGCGAGGGCCGGGGAGCTGTTTTTT.

The chain joins TRBV11-2 to TRBJ2-3; 13 bases match TRBD2. V lost 6 bases and J lost 2; bases outside the gene matches: 11. Germline CDR1 SGHAT, CDR2 FQNNGV. The CDR3 runs 18 residues. CDR3 amino acids: CASRLPGTSGETTDTQYF. The DNA for the CDR3 is TGTGCCAGCAGACTCCCCGGGACTAGCGGGGAGACCACAGATACGCAGTATTTT.

The chain uses TRBV7-9 and TRBJ2-7, with a tentative D call TRBD2 (6 bases). Germline loops: CDR1 SEHNR, CDR2 FQNEAQ (reference sequence). Deletions cut 11 bases from V and 2 bases from J, with 13 bases between. CDR3 size: 12 residues. CDR3 coding DNA: TGTGCCGGGGAGGATTCAACCTACGAGCAGTACTTC. The encoded protein is CAGEDSTYEQYF.

The chain recombines TRBV5-6 with TRBJ2-4; a possible D gene is TRBD2 (6 bases). Germline CDR1 and CDR2: SGHDT and YYEEEE. CDR3 length equals 14 residues. The V end was cut by 4 bases, the J end by 8 bases, with 16 bases between. The CDR3 is CASSLGTLWDIQYF. The DNA for the CDR3 is TGTGCCAGCAGCCTTGGGACTCTCTGGGACATTCAGTACTTC.

This clone was recorded a few times. The rearrangement uses TRBV30 and TRBJ1-1; D unclear. Germline CDR1 and CDR2: GTSNPN and SVGIG (reference sequence). Between the trimmed V and J ends, which lost 1 base and 5 bases, there was a span of 11 bases. The CDR3 is 13 residues long. The CDR3 spells CAWSEGGWTEAFF. The DNA for the CDR3 is TGTGCCTGGAGTGAGGGCGGGTGGACTGAAGCTTTCTTT.

This clone showed up just once. V and J are TRBV7-8 and TRBJ1-2; no clear D. V lost 4 bases and J 5 bases, leaving 17 bases between the germline ends. The CDR3 spans 15 residues. Germline V lookup: CDR1 SGHVS, CDR2 FQNEAQ. CDR3 nucleotide sequence: TGTGCCAGCAGCTCTTCATGGGGAGCGGTATATGGCTACACCTTC. It is translated as CASSSSWGAVYGYTF. Based on the CDR3 plus reference TRBV7-8 and TRBJ1-2, the full variable domain is GAGVSQSPRYKVAKRGQDVALRCDPISGHVSLFWYQQALGQGPEFLTYFQNEAQLDKSGLPSDRFFAERPEGSVSTLKIQRTQQEDSAVYLCASSSSWGAVYGYTFGSGTRLTVV.

V gene TRBV6-5 combines with J gene TRBJ2-7; 7 nucleotides align to TRBD1. The V and J ends lost 6 bases and 1 base, in that order; junction bases with no gene match: 6. Germline CDR1 reads MNHEY; CDR2 reads SVGAGI. CDR3 size: 14 residues. The DNA of the CDR3 is TGTGCCAGCAGATCCCCGACAGGGTCCTACGAGCAGTACTTC. Translating gives CASRSPTGSYEQYF.

V usage is TRBV13 and J usage is TRBJ2-7; D possibly uses TRBD1 or TRBD2 (5 bases each). Between the trimmed V and J ends, which lost 0 bases and 0 bases, there was a span of 15 bases. The CDR3 is made up of 17 amino acids. Germline V gene lookup returns CDR1 PRHDT and CDR2 FYEKMQ (reference sequence). CDR3 region: CASSLGDDGAISYEQYF. CDR3 nucleotides: TGTGCCAGCAGCTTAGGAGACGACGGGGCGATCTCCTACGAGCAGTACTTC.

The J gene is TRBJ2-2, the V gene TRBV29-1, with 9 bases matching TRBD1. The V and J ends lost 6 bases and 9 bases, in that order; junction bases with no gene match: 8. There are 13 residues in the CDR3. Germline V gene sequence: CDR1 SQVTM, CDR2 ANQGSEA. CDR3 sequence: CSVGTGMVRELFF. For the CDR3, the DNA is TGCAGCGTGGGGACAGGGATGGTGCGGGAGCTGTTTTTT.

This sequence joins TRBV28 and TRBJ2-7; 7 bases align to TRBD2. From germline, CDR1 is MDHEN and CDR2 SYDVKM. The CDR3 consists of 15 residues. J gave up 7 bases and V 6 bases, and 15 bases lay outside the gene matches. The CDR3 region has the DNA TGTGCCAGCAGCTACTCGGGGGGAAATCCTACTGAGCAGTACTTC. This gives the protein CASSYSGGNPTEQYF.

The genes are TRBV4-3 and TRBJ1-5; no firm D call. V was clipped by 0 bases and J by 9 bases, with 15 bases between them. CDR1 is LGHNA and CDR2 is YSLEER in the germline V gene. This CDR3 region has 15 residues. CDR3 loop: CASSQDRSAGLPQHF. CDR3 sequence (DNA): TGCGCCAGCAGCCAAGATCGGTCGGCCGGTCTGCCCCAGCATTTT.

The J gene is TRBJ1-1, the V gene TRBV7-3; D not certain. V lost 5 bases, J lost 0 bases, and 13 bases lay in between. Germline V gene data show CDR1 as SGHTA and CDR2 as FQGTGA. The CDR3 totals 15 residues. In DNA form, the CDR3 reads TGTGCCAGCAGCCCCTACTCGATTCTGAACACTGAAGCTTTCTTT. Its protein product is CASSPYSILNTEAFF.

The chain is built from TRBV5-1 and TRBJ1-2; tentatively, D is TRBD1 (5 bases). The CDR3 is 12 residues long. Germline V gene sequence: CDR1 SGHRS, CDR2 YFSETQ. Trimming took off 4 bases at V and 8 bases at J, with 12 bases between the two ends. The CDR3 bases are TGCGCCAGCAGCCAGGGACCGGGAGGCTACACCTTC. Encoded protein: CASSQGPGGYTF.

A single count supports this clone. The chain uses TRBV5-6 and TRBJ1-4, with TRBD1 as a possible D gene (6 bases). This CDR3 region has 14 residues. CDR1 and CDR2 (germline): SGHDT, YYEEEE. V lost 0 bases and J 6 bases, leaving 9 bases between the germline ends. The CDR3 region has the DNA TGTGCCAGCAGCTTGGCGGGGGGCGATGAAAAACTGTTTTTT. Protein product: CASSLAGGDEKLFF.

The chain combines TRBV19 with TRBJ2-7; 8 nucleotides match TRBD1. CDR1 and CDR2 from the germline V gene are LNHDA and SQIVND (reference sequence). The CDR3 runs 11 residues. Losses at the gene ends were 8 bases for V and 5 bases for J; bases not matched to a gene: 2. The CDR3, as DNA: TGTGCCAGTGAACAGGGGGACGAGCAGTACTTC. It translates to CASEQGDEQYF. Filled out from reference TRBV19 and TRBJ2-7, the complete variable domain reads DGGITQSPKYLFRKEGQNVTLSCEQNLNHDAMYWYRQDPGQGLRLIYYSQIVNDFQKGDIAEGYSVSREKKESFPLTVTSAQKNPTAFYLCASEQGDEQYFGPGTRLTVT.

The gene calls are TRBV30 and TRBJ1-4; TRBD1 agrees at 7 bases. Germline lookup yields CDR1 GTSNPN and CDR2 SVGIG (reference sequence). The CDR3 has 16 amino acids. The V segment lost 3 bases and the J segment 4 bases; nucleotides outside the gene matches: 11. CDR3 in amino acids: CAWSTPDRRGNEKLFF. The CDR3 DNA sequence: TGTGCCTGGAGCACCCCGGACAGGAGGGGTAATGAAAAACTGTTTTTT.

The V and J genes are TRBV6-5 and TRBJ1-5; 9 bases line up with TRBD1. The V gene's germline CDR1 is MNHEY and CDR2 SVGAGI. The CDR3 spans 15 residues. The trim removed 5 bases at V and 1 base at J, leaving 3 bases unmatched. CDR3 loop: CASSTGQGSNQPQHF. CDR3 coding DNA: TGTGCCAGCAGTACAGGACAGGGGAGCAATCAGCCCCAGCATTTT.

The chain combines TRBV25-1 with TRBJ1-3; D unclear. V lost 1 base and J 1 base, leaving 11 bases between the germline ends. The CDR3 has 16 residues. Germline V gene data show CDR1 as MGHDK and CDR2 as SYGVNS. The CDR3 sequence is CASSEWGGFSGNTIYF. The CDR3, as DNA: TGTGCCAGCAGTGAATGGGGAGGTTTTTCTGGAAACACCATATATTTT.

V is TRBV27 and J is TRBJ2-5; 7 nucleotides line up with TRBD2. The junction had 12 bases not matched to a gene; V was cut back by 5 bases and J by 0 bases. The germline CDR1 and CDR2 sequences are MNHEY and SMNVEV (reference sequence). The CDR3 totals 17 residues. CDR3 loop: CASSPVGRGTYQETQYF. CDR3 nucleotide sequence: TGTGCCAGCAGTCCCGTTGGGCGGGGGACGTACCAAGAGACCCAGTACTTC.

The rearrangement joins TRBV28 to TRBJ1-1; a weak D match, TRBD1 (5 bases). The ends were cut back, 7 bases at V and 7 bases at J, with 19 bases in the middle. The CDR3 sequence is 14 residues long. The germline gives CDR1 MDHEN, CDR2 SYDVKM. The CDR3 DNA reads TGTGCCAGCAACTCGGGGGGATTCCGACTTGAAGCTTTCTTT. This encodes CASNSGGFRLEAFF.

V gene TRBV7-8 combines with J gene TRBJ2-3; the match to TRBD2 covers 14 bases. The germline CDR1 and CDR2 sequences are SGHVS and FQNEAQ. This CDR3 spans 18 amino acids. Trimming at V came to 5 bases and at J to 1 base, leaving 8 bases not matched to a gene. The CDR3 region has the DNA TGTGCCAGCAGCCCGGGACTAGCGGGGGCCTACGGCACAGATACGCAGTATTTT. Encoded protein: CASSPGLAGAYGTDTQYF.

V is TRBV4-1 and J is TRBJ1-5; no reliable D call. In germline, CDR1 is MGHRA, CDR2 YSYEKL. CDR3 size: 15 residues. Trimming shortened V by 0 bases and J by 6 bases, and 12 bases separated the two germline ends. CDR3 loop: CASSQDMRDTQPQHF. Here the CDR3 DNA reads TGCGCCAGCAGCCAAGATATGAGGGATACTCAGCCCCAGCATTTT.

The rearrangement uses TRBV4-1 and TRBJ2-7, with D perhaps matching TRBD1 (6 bases). Germline loops: CDR1 MGHRA, CDR2 YSYEKL. Between the trimmed V and J ends, which lost 0 bases and 5 bases, there was a span of 17 bases. This CDR3 comprises 16 residues. The CDR3 coding sequence is TGCGCCAGCAGCCAAGATGCACAGGGTGGTTCCAACGAGCAGTACTTC. Protein product: CASSQDAQGGSNEQYF.

This chain uses TRBV6-6 with TRBJ2-7; 7 bases match TRBD2. The V gene end was trimmed by 5 bases and the J gene end by 2 bases; junction bases not matched to a gene: 3. CDR1 is MNHNY, CDR2 SVGAGI, per germline (reference sequence). This CDR3 region has 13 residues. For the CDR3, the DNA is TGTGCCAGCAGTACGACTAGCCCCTACGAGCAGTACTTC. Translation: CASSTTSPYEQYF.